Presented here are 26 T cell receptor beta chains from one specimen sequenced in a study of CD8 T cells in ankylosing spondylitis. TCRdb independently ran MiXCR on the 5' RACE reads; one entry per CDR3 protein. The sample yields fewer than 250,000 distinct CDR3 sequences, approximately 10% seen once. Sequenced: blood, either unsorted or a sorted T cell fraction (not recorded which). These receptors all stem from a male donor with ankylosing spondylitis or in good health (not recorded which).

This clonotype was picked up a small number of times. The rearrangement links TRBV18 to TRBJ2-2, with 7 bases matching TRBD1. The CDR3 covers 16 residues. CDR1 KGHSH and CDR2 LQKENI come from the germline V gene. Trimming took 2 bases from V and 3 from J; bases not matched to a gene: 6. DNA for the CDR3: TGTGCCAGCTCACCAAGAGGGGGCACGGACACCGGGGAGCTGTTTTTT. It encodes CASSPRGGTDTGELFF. The full variable domain, completed using reference TRBV18 and TRBJ2-2, is NAGVMQNPRHLVRRRGQEARLRCSPMKGHSHVYWYRQLPEEGLKFMVYLQKENIIDESGMPKERFSAEFPKEGPSILRIQQVVRGDSAAYFCASSPRGGTDTGELFFGEGSRLTVL.

This clonotype was seen many times. The V call is TRBV7-7, the J call TRBJ2-5, with 11 positions matching TRBD2. From germline, CDR1 is SSHAT and CDR2 FNYEAQ (reference sequence). Germline trimming cut 4 bases from V and 5 bases from J; bases unmatched to any gene: 9. This CDR3 has 16 residues. Here the CDR3 DNA reads TGTGCCAGCAGCTCCCTTAGCGGGGGGGCGGTGGAGACCCAGTACTTC. Protein sequence: CASSSLSGGAVETQYF.

This clonotype was detected ten times or more. The CDR3 here is CASSDLARYNEQFF. The CDR3 coding sequence is TGTGCCAGCAGTGACCTAGCGAGATACAATGAGCAGTTCTTC. The gene calls are TRBV6-1 and TRBJ2-1, with D tentatively TRBD2 (6 bases). CDR1 MNHNS and CDR2 SASEGT come from the germline V gene. Trimming left V 3 bases short and J 4 bases short, with 10 bases between. The CDR3 is 14 residues long.

The chain joins TRBV7-2 to TRBJ2-7; TRBD2 is a possible D gene (6 bases). Germline V lookup: CDR1 SGHTA, CDR2 FQGNSA. The V end lost 3 bases, the J end lost 0 bases, and 12 bases lay between the germline ends. The CDR3 length is 15 residues. Here the CDR3 reads CASSLGTLTSYEQYF. Written as DNA, the CDR3 is TGTGCCAGCAGCTTGGGGACTCTCACCTCCTACGAGCAGTACTTC.

The V and J genes are TRBV25-1 and TRBJ1-1; maybe TRBD1 (5 bases). There are 15 residues in the CDR3. Looked up from germline, CDR1 is MGHDK and CDR2 is SYGVNS. Trimming pared 2 bases from V and 0 bases from J, leaving 10 bases between. CDR3 region: CASSEMGTVNTEAFF. The CDR3 DNA follows: TGTGCCAGCAGTGAAATGGGGACGGTGAACACTGAAGCTTTCTTT.

This clonotype was seen at least ten times. V and J are TRBV6-2 or TRBV6-3 and TRBJ2-1, with D uncertain. The CDR3 is made up of 12 amino acids. Trimming took off 6 bases at V and 4 bases at J, with 7 bases between the two ends. Germline V CDR1 and CDR2: MNHEY, SVGEGT. CDR3 sequence reads: CASSPEYNEQFF. As DNA, the CDR3 is TGTGCCAGCAGCCCTGAATACAATGAGCAGTTCTTC.

This clonotype was counted at least ten times. This chain uses TRBV20-1 with TRBJ2-1; 12 bases fit TRBD2. This CDR3 comprises 13 residues. In germline, CDR1 is DFQATT, CDR2 SNEGSKA (reference sequence). V dropped 6 bases and J dropped 12; count of bases not matched to a gene: 9. CDR3 sequence (DNA): TGCAGTGCCTTACGACTAGCGGGGGAAGGGCAGTTCTTC. Protein sequence: CSALRLAGEGQFF.

The CDR3 nucleotides read TGTGCCAGCAGCGGGTGGGACACGGGCGGCGAGCAGTACTTC. This translates into CASSGWDTGGEQYF. The chain recombines TRBV9 with TRBJ2-7; D might be TRBD1 (6 bases). Per the germline V gene, CDR1 is SGDLS and CDR2 is YYNGEE. The CDR3 runs 14 residues. Trimming stripped 3 bases from V and 6 bases from J, with 16 bases between.

This clonotype was detected many times. The chain has TRBV20-1 and TRBJ2-7; D uncertain. Germline lookup yields CDR1 DFQATT and CDR2 SNEGSKA (reference sequence). The CDR3 is made up of 12 amino acids. Trimming left V 6 bases short and J 5 bases short, with 14 bases between. CDR3 DNA sequence: TGCAGTGCCTCGGACCTGGGCCACGAGCAGTACTTC. This gives the protein CSASDLGHEQYF.

The chain uses TRBV7-9 and TRBJ1-6, with a tentative D call TRBD1 (5 bases). The V end was cut by 1 base, the J end by 8 bases, with 9 bases between. This CDR3 is 14 amino acids long. Germline lookup yields CDR1 SEHNR and CDR2 FQNEAQ (reference sequence). This CDR3 reads CASSLGGPHSPLHF. The CDR3 bases are TGTGCCAGCAGCTTAGGGGGCCCTCATTCACCCCTCCACTTT.

This clonotype has a count of ten or more. J is TRBJ1-2 and V is TRBV4-1, with D tentatively TRBD1 (6 bases). The CDR3 length is 13 residues. CDR1 is MGHRA and CDR2 is YSYEKL in the germline V gene. V dropped 0 bases and J dropped 8 bases, with 10 bases sitting between them. DNA of the CDR3: TGCGCCAGCAGCCAAGATCAGGGGTGGGGCTACACCTTC. As protein: CASSQDQGWGYTF.

This clonotype was observed a handful of times. The chain recombines TRBV29-1 with TRBJ2-1; no reliable D call. Per the germline V gene, CDR1 is SQVTM and CDR2 is ANQGSEA. This CDR3 contains 13 residues. Deletions cut 2 bases from V and 0 bases from J, with 5 bases between. The CDR3 sequence is CSVESASYNEQFF. The CDR3 DNA sequence: TGCAGCGTTGAATCGGCCTCCTACAATGAGCAGTTCTTC.

This clonotype was observed at least ten times. The chain joins TRBV4-1 to TRBJ1-5; D uncertain. Per germline, CDR1 MGHRA and CDR2 YSYEKL. The CDR3 loop spans 17 amino acids. Trimming cost V 0 bases and J 0 bases, with 12 bases left between them. The CDR3 region is CASSQDPVANSNQPQHF. The CDR3 region has the DNA TGCGCCAGCAGCCAAGATCCAGTCGCCAATAGCAATCAGCCCCAGCATTTT.

This clonotype was picked up many times. The chain recombines TRBV7-2 with TRBJ1-1, with D perhaps TRBD1 (5 bases). The CDR3 contains 12 residues. Germline V gene lookup returns CDR1 SGHTA and CDR2 FQGNSA. The V gene lost 3 bases and the J gene lost 8 bases, with 10 bases spanning the gap. CDR3 loop: CASSLRGLEAFF. CDR3 in DNA: TGTGCCAGCAGCTTGCGGGGGTTAGAAGCTTTCTTT.

This clonotype was seen many times. Germline and junction disagree at one end, which may indicate a read error. V gene TRBV11-2 combines with J gene TRBJ2-5; 9 positions agree with TRBD2. The CDR3 runs to 16 residues. Germline lookup yields CDR1 SGHAT and CDR2 FQNNGV. In nucleotides, the CDR3 is TGTGTCAGCAGCTTCCCAGCGGGAGGAGACCAAGAGACCCAGTACTTC. Encoded protein: CVSSFPAGGDQETQYF.

This clonotype was counted ten times or more. This chain links TRBV20-1 with TRBJ1-3, with a tentative D call TRBD1 (6 bases). Germline assignment: CDR1 DFQATT and CDR2 SNEGSKA (reference sequence). Trimming removed 4 bases from V and 4 bases from J, with 8 bases in between. The CDR3 has 12 amino acids. The CDR3 sequence: CSAKGGGNTIYF. The CDR3 DNA reads as TGCAGTGCTAAGGGGGGCGGAAACACCATATATTTT.

This chain links TRBV25-1 with TRBJ2-3, with TRBD2 as a possible D gene (5 bases). The CDR3 extends over 16 amino acids. The germline V gene encodes CDR1 MGHDK and CDR2 SYGVNS. With 4 bases removed from V and 5 bases from J, the gap between germline ends came to 19 bases. This chain's CDR3 is CASSGLSPGSGDTQYF. The CDR3 DNA sequence: TGTGCCAGCAGTGGGTTATCGCCGGGGTCGGGAGATACGCAGTATTTT.

The chain recombines TRBV11-2 with TRBJ2-1; 9 nucleotides align to TRBD2. Germline CDR1 is SGHAT and CDR2 is FQNNGV. The CDR3 is made up of 15 amino acids. V lost 0 bases, J lost 6 bases, and 3 bases stayed unmatched. In DNA form, the CDR3 reads TGTGCCAGCAGCTTAGATTCGCGGGAGGGCAATGAGCAGTTCTTC. Translation: CASSLDSREGNEQFF.

This clonotype has ten or more counts. This sequence joins TRBV28 and TRBJ2-1, with TRBD1 as a possible D gene (5 bases). Trimming removed 2 bases at V and 6 bases at J, with 8 bases between. Germline V gene lookup returns CDR1 MDHEN and CDR2 SYDVKM. CDR3 length: 13 amino acids. CDR3 nucleotides: TGTGCCAGCAGTTTAATAGGGGCCAATGAGCAGTTCTTC. Translating gives CASSLIGANEQFF.

This clonotype was seen only a few times. The chain uses TRBV30 and TRBJ2-5; 7 positions agree with TRBD1. V lost 3 bases and J lost 3; bases outside the gene matches: 4. Germline CDR1 GTSNPN, CDR2 SVGIG (reference sequence). The CDR3 totals 13 residues. For the CDR3, the DNA is TGTGCCTGGAGCCGGGGACAGAAAGAGACCCAGTACTTC. It yields the protein CAWSRGQKETQYF.

This clonotype has a count of ten or more. The chain is built from TRBV5-1 and TRBJ2-6; the D is unclear. CDR1 SGHRS and CDR2 YFSETQ come from the germline V gene. Trimming pared 3 bases from V and 0 bases from J, leaving 7 bases between. This CDR3 contains 15 residues. CDR3 nucleotides: TGCGCCAGCAGCTGGGCGGCCTCTGGGGCCAACGTCCTGACTTTC. Protein product: CASSWAASGANVLTF. Together with reference TRBV5-1 and TRBJ2-6, the CDR3 gives the full variable domain: KAGVTQTPRYLIKTRGQQVTLSCSPISGHRSVSWYQQTPGQGLQFLFEYFSETQRNKGNFPGRFSGRQFSNSRSEMNVSTLELGDSALYLCASSWAASGANVLTFGAGSRLTVL.

The sample holds many counts of this clonotype. The chain carries TRBV5-1 and TRBJ2-5; the match to TRBD2 covers 8 bases. V shed 4 bases, J shed 5 bases, and the junction held 10 bases outside the gene matches. The CDR3 is 15 amino acids. Looked up from germline, CDR1 is SGHRS and CDR2 is YFSETQ. In DNA form, the CDR3 reads TGCGCCAGCAGCGTAGACGGGGGGGCCCGGGAGACCCAGTACTTC. Encoded protein: CASSVDGGARETQYF.

At least ten counts were recorded for this clonotype. This chain links TRBV4-2 with TRBJ2-3; 9 nucleotides match TRBD2. Germline V gives CDR1 LGHNA, CDR2 YNFKEQ. This CDR3 spans 20 amino acids. Germline trimming cut 0 bases from V and 3 bases from J; bases unmatched to any gene: 16. CDR3 bases: TGTGCCAGCAGCCAAGAAAAAACAGCGGGAGGTCTCCAGGGGACAGATACGCAGTATTTT. Its protein is CASSQEKTAGGLQGTDTQYF.

V gene TRBV2 combines with J gene TRBJ1-2; perhaps TRBD1 as D (6 bases). V lost 3 bases and J 4 bases, leaving 15 bases between the germline ends. There are 15 residues in the CDR3. Germline V gene sequence: CDR1 SNHLY, CDR2 FYNNEI. CDR3 sequence (DNA): TGTGCCAGCAGTGAGGGGACAAGGGCACCCTATGGCTACACCTTC. It codes for CASSEGTRAPYGYTF.

Many counts were recorded for this clonotype. V and J are TRBV29-1 and TRBJ2-1, with D tentatively TRBD1 (6 bases). CDR3 size: 12 residues. V shed 4 bases and J shed 7 bases, with 11 bases lying between them. CDR1 SQVTM and CDR2 ANQGSEA come from the germline V gene. As DNA, the CDR3 is TGCAGCGTTGTCGGACAGCTAAATGAGCAGTTCTTC. It codes for CSVVGQLNEQFF.

V and J are TRBV6-2 or TRBV6-3 and TRBJ2-1; D is unresolved. V gave up 0 bases and J gave up 7 bases, with 10 bases separating them. Germline V gene sequence: CDR1 MNHEY, CDR2 SVGEGT. This CDR3 is 14 amino acids long. This chain's CDR3 is CASSYSAGYNEQFF. The CDR3 DNA reads TGTGCCAGCAGTTACTCAGCCGGTTATAATGAGCAGTTCTTC.